The 5 T cell receptor beta chains reported below all come from one sample, sequenced in a study of molecular identifiers for immune sequencing clone quantification. TCRdb re-called the PCR reads with MiXCR, one entry per CDR3 protein. The sample includes roughly 320,000 distinct CDR3 sequences, roughly a quarter of them seen just once. The source material was naive CD8+ T cells from blood, with Jurkat cell RNA spiked in. Documented subset: FACS-sorted CD8+CD4-CCR7+CD45RA+ naive T cells. The source is a human donor in good health. Some libraries in this study had Jurkat cell RNA spiked in.

This clonotype was counted many times. V usage is TRBV7-9 and J usage is TRBJ2-5; no firm D call. The CDR3 is 13 amino acids. CDR1 and CDR2 (germline): SEHNR, FQNEAQ (reference sequence). V was cut by 2 bases and J by 5 bases, with 9 bases left in between. The DNA of the CDR3 is TGTGCCAGCAGCTTACTCACTTTGGAGACCCAGTACTTC. Translation: CASSLLTLETQYF.

This clonotype has only a few counts. It may be a read error: a sequence one base away is much more abundant. The gene calls are TRBV4-1 and TRBJ1-5; D unresolved. V gave up 0 bases and J gave up 9 bases, with 9 bases separating them. The CDR3 runs to 13 residues. Germline CDR1 and CDR2: MGHRA and YSYEKL. The CDR3, as DNA: TGCGCCAGCAGCCAAGATCCCCCCCCGCCCCAGCATTTT. This translates into CASSQDPPPPQHF.

Comment on this clonotype: This may arise from a read error, as a much more abundant clone is one base away. The CDR3 does not end in the conserved phenylalanine or tryptophan, so this is likely a read error. This chain connects TRBV2 to TRBJ2-3; D is ambiguous. This CDR3 contains 13 residues. Trimming cost V 8 bases and J 3 bases, with 12 bases left between them. CDR1 SNHLY and CDR2 FYNNEI come from the germline V gene. The CDR3 sequence: CASRTGRTDTQYS. In DNA, the CDR3 is TGTGCCAGCCGGACGGGTCGGACAGATACGCAGTATTCT.

Many counts were recorded for this clonotype. The chain carries TRBV24-1 and TRBJ2-1, with D perhaps given as TRBD1 or TRBD2 (5 bases each). The germline V gene encodes CDR1 KGHDR and CDR2 SFDVKD. This CDR3 region has 15 residues. Trimming removed 0 bases from V and 5 bases from J, with 10 bases in between. In DNA form, the CDR3 reads TGTGCCACCAGTGATTTGGGGGACGGCGACAATGAGCAGTTCTTC. Translating gives CATSDLGDGDNEQFF.

The genes are TRBV9 and TRBJ2-5; D not certain. The germline V gene encodes CDR1 SGDLS and CDR2 YYNGEE. The CDR3 spans 13 residues. Trimming stripped 3 bases from V and 14 bases from J, with 20 bases between. The chain's CDR3 is CASSGSSSRRPYF. CDR3 DNA sequence: TGTGCCAGCAGCGGTTCGTCGAGTAGACGGCCCTACTTC.